Below, one T cell receptor beta chain is given with its context. The data originate from a study of blood T cell repertoires in COVID-19. This CDR3 is 13 amino acids long. V was shortened by 5 bases and J by 6 bases, with 12 bases between the two germline ends. Germline CDR1 and CDR2: LNHNV and YYDKDF (reference sequence). Only in-frame clones appear in the TCRdb table, and some are missing; sequencing was by immunoSEQ multiplex PCR. The sample shows some 230,000 clones, 80% to 90% of them seen only once. The chain joins TRBV15 to TRBJ2-3; perhaps TRBD2 as D (5 bases). The clonotype originates from an older woman who had recovered from COVID-19. Material: peripheral blood. CDR3 nucleotides: TGTGCCACCAGCGGGGAGTATATGGATACGCAGTATTTT. Translating gives CATSGEYMDTQYF.